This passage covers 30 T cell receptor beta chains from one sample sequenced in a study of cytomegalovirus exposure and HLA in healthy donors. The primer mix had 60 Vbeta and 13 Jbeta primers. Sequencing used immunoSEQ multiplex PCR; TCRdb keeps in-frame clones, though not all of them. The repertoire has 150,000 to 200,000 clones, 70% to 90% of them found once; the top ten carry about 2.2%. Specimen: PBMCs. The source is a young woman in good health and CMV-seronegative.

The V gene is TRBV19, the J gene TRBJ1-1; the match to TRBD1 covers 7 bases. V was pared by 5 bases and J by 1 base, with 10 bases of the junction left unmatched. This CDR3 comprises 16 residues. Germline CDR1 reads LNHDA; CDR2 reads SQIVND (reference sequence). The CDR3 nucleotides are TGTGCCAGTAGTTTCCAGGGACAGCCCTCGAACACTGAAGCTTTCTTT. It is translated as CASSFQGQPSNTEAFF. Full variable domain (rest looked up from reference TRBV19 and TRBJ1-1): DGGITQSPKYLFRKEGQNVTLSCEQNLNHDAMYWYRQDPGQGLRLIYYSQIVNDFQKGDIAEGYSVSREKKESFPLTVTSAQKNPTAFYLCASSFQGQPSNTEAFFGQGTRLTVV.

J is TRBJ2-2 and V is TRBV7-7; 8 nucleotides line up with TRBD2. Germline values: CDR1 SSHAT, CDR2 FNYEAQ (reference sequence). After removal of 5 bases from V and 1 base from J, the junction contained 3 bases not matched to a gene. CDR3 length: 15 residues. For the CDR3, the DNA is TGTGCCAGCAGCCCCCGGGAGGGGAACACCGGGGAGCTGTTTTTT. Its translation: CASSPREGNTGELFF.

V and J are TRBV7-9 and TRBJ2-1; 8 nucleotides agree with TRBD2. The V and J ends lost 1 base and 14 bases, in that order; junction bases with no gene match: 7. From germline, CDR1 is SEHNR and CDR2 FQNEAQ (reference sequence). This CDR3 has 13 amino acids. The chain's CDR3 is CASSLDSGGREFF. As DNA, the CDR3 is TGTGCCAGCAGCTTAGATTCGGGAGGGCGGGAGTTCTTC.

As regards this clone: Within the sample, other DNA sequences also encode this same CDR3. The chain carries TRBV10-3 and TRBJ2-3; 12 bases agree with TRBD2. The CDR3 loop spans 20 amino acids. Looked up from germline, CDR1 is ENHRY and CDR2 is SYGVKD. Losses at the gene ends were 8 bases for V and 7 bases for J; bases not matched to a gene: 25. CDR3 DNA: TGTGCCATCTCTTCGAGCTCGGTGGCTAGCGGGGGGGCGCCCGGGAATACGCAGTATTTT. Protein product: CAISSSSVASGGAPGNTQYF.

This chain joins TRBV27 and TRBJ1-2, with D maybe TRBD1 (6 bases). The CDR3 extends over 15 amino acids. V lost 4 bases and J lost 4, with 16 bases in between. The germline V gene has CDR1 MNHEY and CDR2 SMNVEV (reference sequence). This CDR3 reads CASSYSRTVAYGYTF. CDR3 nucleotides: TGTGCCAGCAGTTACTCGCGGACAGTGGCCTATGGCTACACCTTC.

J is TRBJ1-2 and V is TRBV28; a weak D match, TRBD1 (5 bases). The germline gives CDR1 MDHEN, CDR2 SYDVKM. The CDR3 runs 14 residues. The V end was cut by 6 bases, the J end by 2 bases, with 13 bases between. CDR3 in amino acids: CASSRQGGNYGYTF. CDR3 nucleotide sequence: TGTGCCAGCAGCCGGCAGGGTGGGAACTATGGCTACACCTTC.

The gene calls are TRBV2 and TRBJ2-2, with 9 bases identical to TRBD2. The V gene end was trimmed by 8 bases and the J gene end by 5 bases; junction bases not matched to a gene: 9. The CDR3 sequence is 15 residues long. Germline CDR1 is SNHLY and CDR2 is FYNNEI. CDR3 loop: CASSYRLAGTGELFF. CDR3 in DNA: TGTGCCAGCTCCTATCGCCTAGCGGGGACCGGGGAGCTGTTTTTT.

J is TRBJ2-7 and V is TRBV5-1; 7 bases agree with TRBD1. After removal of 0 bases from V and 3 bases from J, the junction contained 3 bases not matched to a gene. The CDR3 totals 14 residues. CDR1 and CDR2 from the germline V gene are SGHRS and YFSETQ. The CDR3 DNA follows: TGCGCCAGCAGCTTGGTGGACAGGAACTACGAGCAGTACTTC. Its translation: CASSLVDRNYEQYF.

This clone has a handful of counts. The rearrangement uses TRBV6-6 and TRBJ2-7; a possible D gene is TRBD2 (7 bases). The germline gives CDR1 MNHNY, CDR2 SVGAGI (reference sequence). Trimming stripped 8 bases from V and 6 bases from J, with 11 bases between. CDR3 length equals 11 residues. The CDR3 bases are TGTGCCAGCGGTAGGGGGGGCGAGCAGTACTTC. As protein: CASGRGGEQYF.

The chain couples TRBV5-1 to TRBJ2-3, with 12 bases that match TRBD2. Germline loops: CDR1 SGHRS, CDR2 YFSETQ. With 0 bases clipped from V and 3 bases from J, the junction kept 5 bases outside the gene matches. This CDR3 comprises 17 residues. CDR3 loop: CASSLGLAGAKTDTQYF. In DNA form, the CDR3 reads TGCGCCAGCAGCTTGGGACTAGCGGGAGCGAAGACAGATACGCAGTATTTT.

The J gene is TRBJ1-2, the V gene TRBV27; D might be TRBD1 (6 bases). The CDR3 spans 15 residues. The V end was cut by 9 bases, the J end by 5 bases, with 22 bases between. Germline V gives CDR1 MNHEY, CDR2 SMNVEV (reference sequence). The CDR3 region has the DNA TGTGCCAGAGAACCCACAGGGACGTTTGGATATGGCTACACCTTC. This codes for CAREPTGTFGYGYTF.

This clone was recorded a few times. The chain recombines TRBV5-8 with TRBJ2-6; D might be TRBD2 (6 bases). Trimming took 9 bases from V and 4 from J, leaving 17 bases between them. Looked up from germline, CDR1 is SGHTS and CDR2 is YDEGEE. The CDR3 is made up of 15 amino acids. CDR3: CATSVTRGGANVLTF. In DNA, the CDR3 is TGTGCCACCTCGGTTACTCGGGGGGGGGCCAACGTCCTGACTTTC.

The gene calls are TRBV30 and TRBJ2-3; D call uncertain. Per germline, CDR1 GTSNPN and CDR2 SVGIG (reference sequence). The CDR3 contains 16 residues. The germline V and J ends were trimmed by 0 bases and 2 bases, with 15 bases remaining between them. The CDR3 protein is CAWSVGSKPTTDTQYF. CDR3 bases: TGTGCCTGGAGTGTCGGGTCGAAGCCGACCACAGATACGCAGTATTTT.

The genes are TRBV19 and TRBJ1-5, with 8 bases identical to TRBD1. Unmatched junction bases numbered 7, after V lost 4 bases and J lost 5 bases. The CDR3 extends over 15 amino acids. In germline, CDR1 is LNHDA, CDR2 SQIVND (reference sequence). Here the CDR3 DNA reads TGTGCCAGTAGTAGGGGACAGGTTGGGGATCAGCCCCAGCATTTT. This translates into CASSRGQVGDQPQHF. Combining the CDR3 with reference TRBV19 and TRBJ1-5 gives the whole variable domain DGGITQSPKYLFRKEGQNVTLSCEQNLNHDAMYWYRQDPGQGLRLIYYSQIVNDFQKGDIAEGYSVSREKKESFPLTVTSAQKNPTAFYLCASSRGQVGDQPQHFGDGTRLSIL.

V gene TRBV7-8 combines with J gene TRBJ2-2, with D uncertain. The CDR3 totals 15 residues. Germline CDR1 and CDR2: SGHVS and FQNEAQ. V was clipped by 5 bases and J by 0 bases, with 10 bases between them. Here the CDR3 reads CASSRTAANTGELFF. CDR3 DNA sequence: TGTGCCAGCAGCCGTACAGCTGCGAACACCGGGGAGCTGTTTTTT.

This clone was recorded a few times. CDR3 amino acids: CATSRERTGGYEQYF. CDR3 DNA sequence: TGTGCCACCAGCAGAGAAAGGACAGGTGGCTACGAGCAGTACTTC. The gene calls are TRBV15 and TRBJ2-7; 7 nucleotides match TRBD1. The CDR3 covers 15 residues. The trim removed 0 bases at V and 3 bases at J, leaving 5 bases unmatched. CDR1 and CDR2 (germline): LNHNV, YYDKDF (reference sequence).

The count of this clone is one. The CDR3 loop reads CASSPSLAGGTGELFF. The CDR3, as DNA: TGTGCCAGCAGCCCAAGCCTAGCGGGGGGCACCGGGGAGCTGTTTTTT. This chain joins TRBV27 and TRBJ2-2, with 11 bases that match TRBD2. This CDR3 is built from 16 residues. CDR1 is MNHEY and CDR2 is SMNVEV in the germline V gene (reference sequence). J lost 4 bases, V lost 6 bases, and 7 bases had no gene match.

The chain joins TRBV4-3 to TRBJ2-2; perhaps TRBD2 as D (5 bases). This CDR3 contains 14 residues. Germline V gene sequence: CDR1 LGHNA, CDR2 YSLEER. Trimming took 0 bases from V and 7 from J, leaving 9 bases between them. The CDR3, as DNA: TGCGCCAGCAGCCAAGATTTCGGGATCGGGGAGCTGTTTTTT. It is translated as CASSQDFGIGELFF.

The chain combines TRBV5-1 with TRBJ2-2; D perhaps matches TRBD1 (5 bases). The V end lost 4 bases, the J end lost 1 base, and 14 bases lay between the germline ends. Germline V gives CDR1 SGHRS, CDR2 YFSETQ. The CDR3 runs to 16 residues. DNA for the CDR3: TGCGCCAGCAGCCATACCCCTACAGGGAACACCGGGGAGCTGTTTTTT. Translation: CASSHTPTGNTGELFF.

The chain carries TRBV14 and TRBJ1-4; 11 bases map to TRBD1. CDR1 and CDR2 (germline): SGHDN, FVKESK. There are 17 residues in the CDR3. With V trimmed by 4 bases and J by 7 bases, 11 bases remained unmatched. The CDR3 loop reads CASSRRTGGRLGEKLFF. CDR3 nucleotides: TGTGCCAGCAGCCGTCGGACAGGGGGCCGACTGGGTGAAAAACTGTTTTTT. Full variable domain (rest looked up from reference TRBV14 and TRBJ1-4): EAGVTQFPSHSVIEKGQTVTLRCDPISGHDNLYWYRRVMGKEIKFLLHFVKESKQDESGMPNNRFLAERTGGTYSTLKVQPAELEDSGVYFCASSRRTGGRLGEKLFFGSGTQLSVL.

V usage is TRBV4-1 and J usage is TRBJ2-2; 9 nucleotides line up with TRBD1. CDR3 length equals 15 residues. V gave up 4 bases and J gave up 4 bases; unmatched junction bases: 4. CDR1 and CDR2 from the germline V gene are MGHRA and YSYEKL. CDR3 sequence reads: CASSPGQGGTGELFF. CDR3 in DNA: TGCGCCAGCAGCCCGGGACAGGGAGGCACCGGGGAGCTGTTTTTT.

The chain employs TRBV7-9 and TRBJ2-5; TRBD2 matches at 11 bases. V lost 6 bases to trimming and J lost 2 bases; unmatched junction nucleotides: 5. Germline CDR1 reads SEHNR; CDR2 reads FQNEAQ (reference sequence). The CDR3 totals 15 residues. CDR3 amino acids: CASRASGGLQETQYF. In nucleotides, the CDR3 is TGTGCCAGCAGAGCTAGCGGGGGGTTGCAAGAGACCCAGTACTTC.

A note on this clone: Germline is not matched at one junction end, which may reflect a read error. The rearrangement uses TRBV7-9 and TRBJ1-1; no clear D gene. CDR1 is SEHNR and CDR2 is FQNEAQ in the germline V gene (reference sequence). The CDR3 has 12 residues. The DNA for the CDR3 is TGTTCCAGCAGTCCGTATGAGTCTGAAGCTTTCTTT. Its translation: CSSSPYESEAFF.

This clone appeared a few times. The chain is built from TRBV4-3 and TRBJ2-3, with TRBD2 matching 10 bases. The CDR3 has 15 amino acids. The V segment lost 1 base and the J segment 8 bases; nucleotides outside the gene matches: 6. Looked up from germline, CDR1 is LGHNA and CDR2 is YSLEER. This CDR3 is CASSQGVLAGVTQYF. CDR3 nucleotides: TGCGCCAGCAGCCAAGGTGTGCTAGCGGGAGTTACGCAGTATTTT.

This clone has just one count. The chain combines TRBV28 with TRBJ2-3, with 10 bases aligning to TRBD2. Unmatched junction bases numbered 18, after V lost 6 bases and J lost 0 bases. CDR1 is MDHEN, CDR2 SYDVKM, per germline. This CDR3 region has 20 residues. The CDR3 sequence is CASRDVRKTPSGGSTDTQYF. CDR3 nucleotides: TGTGCCAGCAGGGATGTTCGAAAGACCCCTAGCGGGGGTAGCACAGATACGCAGTATTTT.

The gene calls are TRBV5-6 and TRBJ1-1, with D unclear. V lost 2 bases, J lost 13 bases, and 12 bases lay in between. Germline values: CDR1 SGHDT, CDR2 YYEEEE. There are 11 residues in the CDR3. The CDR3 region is CASSLGLWVFF. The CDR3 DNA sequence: TGTGCCAGCAGCTTAGGACTGTGGGTTTTCTTT.

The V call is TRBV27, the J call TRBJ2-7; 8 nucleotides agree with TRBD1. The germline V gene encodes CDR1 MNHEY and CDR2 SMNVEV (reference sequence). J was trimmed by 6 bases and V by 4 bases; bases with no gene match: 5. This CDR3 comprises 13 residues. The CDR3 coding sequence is TGTGCCAGCAGTTGGGGACAGGAGCTCGAGCAGTACTTC. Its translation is CASSWGQELEQYF.

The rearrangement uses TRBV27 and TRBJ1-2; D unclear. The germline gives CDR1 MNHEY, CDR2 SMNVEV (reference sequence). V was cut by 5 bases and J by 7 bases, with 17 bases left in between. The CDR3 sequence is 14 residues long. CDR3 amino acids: CASSTYSDRGGYTF. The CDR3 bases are TGTGCCAGCAGTACCTACAGCGACCGGGGTGGCTACACCTTC.

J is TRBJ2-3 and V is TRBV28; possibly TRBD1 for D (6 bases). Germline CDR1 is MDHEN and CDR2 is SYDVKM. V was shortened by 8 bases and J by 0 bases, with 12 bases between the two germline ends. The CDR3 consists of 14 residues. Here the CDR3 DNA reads TGTGCCAGCTGGGGGACAACAAGCACAGATACGCAGTATTTT. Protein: CASWGTTSTDTQYF.

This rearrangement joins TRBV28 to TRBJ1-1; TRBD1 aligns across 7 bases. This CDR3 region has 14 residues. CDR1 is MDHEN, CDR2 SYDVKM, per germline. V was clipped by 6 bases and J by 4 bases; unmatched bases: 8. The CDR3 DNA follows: TGTGCCAGCAGACCGTTGACAGGGTCCACTGAAGCTTTCTTT. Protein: CASRPLTGSTEAFF.